This record concerns one T cell receptor (beta chain) sequence. This clone appeared a single time. This receptor's antigen is unknown. Base quality data are lacking; no much larger clone is found one base away. The time point label for this specimen denotes: baseline before first vaccination. Samples from vaccinated people were obtained from the UK trials COV001 and COV002, which included a single-blind randomized controlled phase 2/3 trial of AZD1222 (ChAdOx1 nCoV-19) in healthy adults. Trial participant PBMC samples were collected at day 0 and day 28 after the second dose for TCRbeta chain sequencing. For CDR1 and CDR2, the germline V gene lists LGHNA and YNFKEQ. Its CDR3 holds 17 amino acids, cysteine through phenylalanine. The entry retains the CDR3 DNA only, 51 bases that are in frame from base 1. For this chain, trimming is 3 bases at the V end and 0 bases at the J end, and the number of junction bases without a gene match is 5.

The CDR3 regions of human TCRbeta chains were analyzed by immunosequencing. The published analysis was carried out like this. TCRs in the repertoires were compared against a reference library of SARS-CoV-2-specific TCRs that had been generated with the MIRA antigen-specificity platform. Breadth was defined as the fraction of unique TCRs that were SARS-CoV-2-associated, and depth was defined as the fraction of total T cells that were SARS-CoV-2-associated. Using the MIRA data, every spike-specific TCR was mapped to the spike region that the TCR reacted to and assigned to either a CD4 or a CD8 class. Log10-transformed breadth and depth values were compared by one-way ANOVA with Sidak's multiple comparisons tests. TCRdb re-hosts the immuneACCESS table, in-frame sequences only. Its copies lack some clones; in the studies checked, an unresolved V gene accounts for under half of them, and the cause for the rest is not known. For V, J and clone size, that table is used; D and trimming come from the DNA. Counted in this sample were 150,000 to 190,000 clones; roughly nine tenths of them appeared once. 1.5% to 2% of the sample rests with the top ten.

This record comes from a study of T cell responses to AZD1222 COVID-19 vaccine (dated by TCRdb to the early 2020s). Study-wide context: AZD1222 recipients with second doses at about 4 weeks or about 12 weeks were pooled, because spike-specific TCR depth and breadth did not differ between schedules. TCR sequencing covered 233 trial participants: 200 to 210 given two doses of AZD1222 and about 26 given two doses of MenACWY control vaccine. Enrollment into the trials was organized by age into subgroups of 18-55, 56-69 and 70-plus years, and those subgroups contained approximately 160, 26 and 62 TCR-sequenced participants, respectively. Study-wide findings and limitations: Because no day 14 peak-response samples were available, repertoires were characterized only after the peak T cell response. After two AZD1222 doses, both the breadth and the depth of spike-specific TCRs were significantly higher than at day 0 and than in MenACWY recipients. Reportedly, close to half of the unique spike-specific TCRs recognized epitopes lying outside the regions that are mutated in the B.1.351 and B.1.1.7 variants. Vaccine-associated CD4 TCRs spanned the whole spike protein, with dominant responses in regions 160-218 and 743-854. Participants were mostly white British and included more females than males, and it was suggested by the authors that clonal diversity may have been underestimated. Conclusions about previously exposed vaccinees were limited because only six or seven AZD1222 recipients were SARS-CoV-2 seropositive at baseline. The 56-69-year group was small, and its depth increase did not reach significance, likely because of low power.

This clonotype was obtained from an adult in good health. The V and J segments used are TRBV4-2 and TRBJ2-3, with 11 bases matching TRBD2. This material consisted of peripheral blood, taken on day 0 of AZD1222 vaccination. The DNA sequence is TGTGCCAGCAGCCACGGGACTAGCGGATACAGCACAGATACGCAGTATTTT. It specifies CASSHGTSGYSTDTQYF.